This T cell receptor beta chain was sequenced for a study of CD8 T cells in ankylosing spondylitis. Overall study findings and caveats: A TCR beta motif made of several highly homologous variants seemed typical of ankylosing spondylitis blood. CD8+ disease-linked clones were present at relatively low frequencies in blood.

In this sample, this clonotype turned up many times. As yet, its antigen is unknown. V lost 1 base and J 5 bases, leaving 8 bases between the germline ends. The germline V gene encodes CDR1 SGHTA and CDR2 FQGNSA. The CDR3 loop spans 13 amino acids. Quantitative 5'-RACE with molecular barcodes generated TCR beta libraries. TCRdb passed the 5' RACE reads through MiXCR, listing each CDR3 protein once. The table shows around 99,000 distinct CDR3 sequences, with around 9.4% occurring only once. The sample consisted of blood, either unsorted or a sorted T cell fraction (not recorded which). This chain joins TRBV7-2 and TRBJ2-5; D is possibly TRBD2 (5 bases). This clonotype originated in a male donor with ankylosing spondylitis or in good health (not recorded which). The CDR3 region is CASSLEREETQYF. CDR3 DNA: TGTGCCAGCAGCTTAGAAAGGGAGGAGACCCAGTACTTC. The whole variable domain, remainder taken from reference TRBV7-2 and TRBJ2-5, is GAGVSQSPSNKVTEKGKDVELRCDPISGHTALYWYRQSLGQGLEFLIYFQGNSAPDKSGLPSDRFSAERTGGSVSTLTIQRTQQEDSAVYLCASSLEREETQYFGPGTRLLVL.